The source of this T cell receptor (beta chain) is a study of OX40 agonist ivuxolimab in advanced cancers. From germline, CDR1 is SNHLY and CDR2 FYNNEI. V was trimmed by 8 bases and J by 6 bases, leaving 20 bases between them. The CDR3 sequence is 16 residues long. Here immunoSEQ multiplex PCR was the method, and the copy in TCRdb shows in-frame clones only, minus some. This sample carries fewer than 100,000 clones, roughly 91% of them seen once, and the ten largest clones take around 0.35%. The sequencing used CD4+ or CD8+ T cells sorted from blood, collected in a trial of the OX40 agonist ivuxolimab. The sequence was collected from an adult with an advanced solid tumor such as melanoma, head and neck, liver or kidney cancer. The V call is TRBV2, the J call TRBJ1-6; unclear D gene. CDR3 nucleotide sequence: TGTGCCAGCCGTTTGGATAGGGCAGAAACTAATTCACCCCTCCACTTT. This codes for CASRLDRAETNSPLHF.